This TCR beta chain is from a study of OX40 agonist ivuxolimab in advanced cancers. At the level of the whole study: Ivuxolimab, which targeted the costimulatory receptor OX40 (CD134), was an agonistic, fully human IgG2 monoclonal antibody. Of the approximately 50 dose-escalation patients, hepatocellular carcinoma was present in approximately 20, melanoma in roughly 15, renal cell carcinoma in 9 and head and neck cancer in 9. The paper describes the monotherapy dose-escalation part (N of about 52 patients) of the phase I trial of ivuxolimab. Three dose-escalation patients achieved partial responses, one with hepatocellular carcinoma and two with cutaneous melanoma. Prior anti-PD-1, anti-PD-L1 or anti-CTLA-4 therapy was permitted, and checkpoint inhibitors had been received by less than 45% of dose-escalation patients. The purpose of peripheral TCRbeta sequencing was to test whether ivuxolimab changed TCR sequence diversity and led to clonal T-cell expansion. Intravenous ivuxolimab was administered to patients every 2 weeks at six dose levels: 0.01, 0.1, 0.3, 1.5, 3 and 10 mg/kg. The dose-escalation cohort was about 83% male with a mean age of about 65 years, ranging from roughly 20 to 80.

For sequencing of the TCRbeta CDR3 region, genomic DNA was extracted from the sorted cells. The immunoSEQ Assay was used for sequencing of TCRbeta CDR3 regions. The table was pulled from immuneACCESS by TCRdb, which kept in-frame rearrangements only. Such tables lose some clones; where checked, under half of the loss comes from unresolved V genes, and the rest has no known cause. The sample includes about 64,000 clones, with roughly 80% observed a single time. Less than 5% of the sample is taken by the ten largest. Summary of the overall study and its limitations: Low levels of normalized T-cell clonal expansion were also seen in some nonresponding patients. The antigen specificity of the clonally expanded peripheral T cells was not determined. At doses from 0.1 to 3.0 mg/kg, clonal expansion was seen in both CD4+ and CD8+ blood T cells between baseline and week 6. After ivuxolimab, expanded clones were on average more numerous among CD8+ T cells than among CD4+ T cells. In the 0.1-3.0 mg/kg groups, partial responders were among the patients with the lowest normalized peripheral clonal expansion, particularly in CD8+ T cells.

On this clone itself: Which antigen it targets is not known. Base qualities are not recorded, but no much larger clone differs from it by a single base.

The CDR3 covers 12 residues, taking in both the cysteine and the phenylalanine. Only CDR3 DNA remains: 36 bases, in frame from the first base. Reading the germline V gene (reference sequence) gives CDR1 MNHEY and CDR2 SMNVEV. V and J lose 5 bases and 5 bases, and a span of 9 bases separates them. Patients with a history of autoimmune disease or receiving systemic immunosuppression were excluded from the trial. Peripheral blood for TCR sequencing was collected from all dose cohorts at baseline, on cycle 4 day 1, and on cycle 7 day 1. The samples were drawn from a first-in-human, open-label, multicenter phase I dose-escalation trial of ivuxolimab. Adults with locally advanced or metastatic head and neck squamous cell, hepatocellular, melanoma or renal cell carcinoma were enrolled in the trial. Before TCR sequencing, CD4+ T cells and CD8+ T cells from peripheral blood were sorted into separate populations.

The sequence derives from an adult with an advanced solid tumor such as melanoma, head and neck, liver or kidney cancer. Here the chain combines TRBV27 and TRBJ1-1, with the D segment identity uncertain. Material: CD4+ or CD8+ T cells sorted from blood, obtained in a trial of the OX40 agonist ivuxolimab. The CDR3 loop reads CASSPTKTEAFF. In nucleotides, the sequence is TGTGCCAGCAGTCCTACCAAGACTGAAGCTTTCTTT.